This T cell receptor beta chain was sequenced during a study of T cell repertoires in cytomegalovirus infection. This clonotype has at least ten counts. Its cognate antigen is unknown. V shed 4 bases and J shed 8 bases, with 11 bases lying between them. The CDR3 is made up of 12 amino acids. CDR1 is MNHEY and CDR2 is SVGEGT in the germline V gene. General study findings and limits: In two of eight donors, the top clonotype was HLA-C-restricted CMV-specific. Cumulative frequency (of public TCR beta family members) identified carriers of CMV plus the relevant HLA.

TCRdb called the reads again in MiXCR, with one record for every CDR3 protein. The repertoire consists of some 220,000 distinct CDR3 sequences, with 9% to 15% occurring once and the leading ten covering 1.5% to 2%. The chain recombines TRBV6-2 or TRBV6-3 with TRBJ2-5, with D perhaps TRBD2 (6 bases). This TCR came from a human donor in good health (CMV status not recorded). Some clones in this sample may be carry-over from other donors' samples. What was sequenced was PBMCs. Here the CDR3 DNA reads TGTGCCAGCAGTTTCACCGGGGGAACCCAGTACTTC. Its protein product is CASSFTGGTQYF.